This is a list of T cell receptor beta chains from one sample in a study of OX40 agonist ivuxolimab in advanced cancers. Repertoires were generated with immunoSEQ multiplex PCR, while TCRdb's copy carries only in-frame clones and drops some. The sample comprises approximately 11,000 clones, approximately 80% of which are singletons, and around 15% rests with the top ten. Sample: CD4+ or CD8+ T cells sorted from blood, taken in a trial of the OX40 agonist ivuxolimab. The receptors here all came from an adult with an advanced solid tumor such as melanoma, head and neck, liver or kidney cancer. CDR3s include the opening cysteine and the closing phenylalanine or tryptophan. A D gene is named only where the DNA matches it firmly. For some rows the clone size is stated as once, few or many, or as a class when expanded; others skip it.

-	-	TRBJ2-3	TRBV9	TGTGCCAGCAGCCCCGCTTTAATCGATACGCAGTATTTT	CASSPALIDTQYF
TRBD1	-	TRBJ2-7	TRBV5-1	TGCGCCAGCAGCTTGGGGACAGGGAACTACGAGCAGTACTTC	CASSLGTGNYEQYF
-	-	TRBJ2-7	TRBV5-6	TGTGCCAGCAGCTTGAAAGGGGAACAGAACGAGCAGTACTTC	CASSLKGEQNEQYF
-	-	TRBJ2-1	TRBV12-5	TGTTCCTCCCAGGGTTCCTCCTACAATGAGCAGTTCTTC	CSSQGSSYNEQFF
TRBD1	-	TRBJ1-2	TRBV9	TGTGCCAGCAGCGTAGGGGACAGCTCAGTCTATGGCTACACCTTC	CASSVGDSSVYGYTF
-	-	TRBJ2-7	TRBV27	TGTGCCAGCAGTTGGTCGGGGGAAGGGGGGTACGAGCAGTACTTC	CASSWSGEGGYEQYF
TRBD1	-	TRBJ2-5	TRBV11-3	TGTGCCAGCAGCACCCGGGACAGGGGGCAAGAGACCCAGTACTTC	CASSTRDRGQETQYF
-	-	TRBJ2-7	TRBV5-6	TGTGCCAGCAGCTTGGGGGGTGACTTCTGGGAGCAGTACTTC	CASSLGGDFWEQYF
-	-	TRBJ1-1	TRBV5-8	TGTGCCAGCAGCTTGGTTGGGGCCTTAGGCACTGAAGCTTTCTTT	CASSLVGALGTEAFF
-	-	TRBJ1-1	TRBV30	TGTGCCTGGACCCAGGGGAACACTGAAGCTTTCTTT	CAWTQGNTEAFF
TRBD1	-	TRBJ1-1	TRBV9	TGTGCCAGCAGCCATGATCCTGACAGGGAGAGGACTGAAGCTTTCTTT	CASSHDPDRERTEAFF
-	-	TRBJ2-7	TRBV7-9	TGTGCCAGCAGCTTACCACCCGTTGGGGGGGGCGACGAGCAGTACTTC	CASSLPPVGGGDEQYF
-	-	TRBJ1-5	TRBV15	TGTGCCACCAGCAGAGATCGAGGTCAGGATCAGCCCCAGCATTTT	CATSRDRGQDQPQHF
TRBD1	-	TRBJ2-7	TRBV2	TGTGCCAGCAGAGCCGGGACAGGGGACTACGAGCAGTACTTC	CASRAGTGDYEQYF
TRBD2	-	TRBJ2-5	TRBV7-8	TGTGCCAGCAGCTTAGCGGGAGGGATGGAGACCCAGTACTTC	CASSLAGGMETQYF
-	-	TRBJ2-1	TRBV30	TGTGCCTGGAGTGTAGGGAATGAGCAGTTCTTC	CAWSVGNEQFF
-	once	TRBJ2-3	TRBV5-4	TGTGCCAGCAGCTTGGTGCGGGGGCTCTCGGGTACAGATACGCAGTATTTT	CASSLVRGLSGTDTQYF
TRBD2	-	TRBJ2-3	TRBV9	TGTGCCAGCAGCGAGAGCGGGACCACAGATACGCAGTATTTT	CASSESGTTDTQYF
TRBD2	-	TRBJ2-7	TRBV27	TGTGCCAGCAGTCCCAGCACTAGCGGGAGGGCCATAGGGGGTGAGCAGTACTTC	CASSPSTSGRAIGGEQYF
-	-	TRBJ2-4	TRBV27	TGTGCCAGCAGTCCAGTGTCTGGGAACATTCAGTACTTC	CASSPVSGNIQYF
TRBD2	-	TRBJ2-1	TRBV11-3	TGTGCCAGCAGCCCCGGGACTAGCTCCTACAATGAGCAGTTCTTC	CASSPGTSSYNEQFF
-	-	TRBJ1-2	TRBV11-2	TGTGCCAGCAGCTTATCGAGGGCAGTCAACTATGGCTACACCTTC	CASSLSRAVNYGYTF
TRBD2	-	TRBJ2-3	TRBV7-9	TGTGCCAGCAGCTTAAGCGGGAGACCAGATACGCAGTATTTT	CASSLSGRPDTQYF
TRBD2	-	TRBJ2-7	TRBV5-3	TGTGCCAGCAGCTGGACTAGCGGGGGGGCTCAAGAGCAGTACTTC	CASSWTSGGAQEQYF
TRBD2	-	TRBJ2-3	TRBV5-1	TGCGCCAGCAGCCCCGGGGGGGTGAGCAGCACAGATACGCAGTATTTT	CASSPGGVSSTDTQYF
-	-	TRBJ1-4	TRBV29-1	TGCAGCGTTGAACAGGGAGCTGAAAAACTGTTTTTT	CSVEQGAEKLFF
TRBD1	-	TRBJ1-4	TRBV6-1	TGTGCCAGCAGCGCCGGGACAGGGGGAGAAAAACTGTTTTTT	CASSAGTGGEKLFF
-	-	TRBJ2-1	TRBV6-1	TGTGCCAGCAGAGCTCGGACAAACTACAATGAGCAGTTCTTC	CASRARTNYNEQFF
TRBD1	-	TRBJ1-1	TRBV9	TGTGCCAGCAGCGAAAACCCGGGACAGGGTTCGGGAGCTGAAGCTTTCTTT	CASSENPGQGSGAEAFF
-	-	TRBJ2-2	TRBV7-7	TGTGCTATTGAGAGAGACACCGGGGAGCTGTTTTTT	CAIERDTGELFF
-	-	TRBJ2-7	TRBV7-6	TGTGCCAGCAGCTCCTCGGCCGGGGGCATAGACTCCTACGAGCAGTACTTC	CASSSSAGGIDSYEQYF
-	-	TRBJ2-2	TRBV7-3	TGTGCCAGCAGCTTAATTCCGGTGAACACCGGGGAGCTGTTTTTT	CASSLIPVNTGELFF
-	medium-sized	TRBJ2-1	TRBV19	TGTGCCAGTAACGAAGTAGGGCAGACCTACTCGGATGAGCAGTTCTTC	CASNEVGQTYSDEQFF
-	-	TRBJ2-2	TRBV5-4	TGTGCCAGCAGCTTCACTAGTACCGGGGAGCTGTTTTTT	CASSFTSTGELFF
TRBD2	once	TRBJ2-3	TRBV29-1	TGCAGTGGACTAGCGGGGGGCCCAACAGATACGCAGTATTTT	CSGLAGGPTDTQYF
TRBD2	-	TRBJ2-1	TRBV7-6	TGTGCCAGCAGCTCCCCCCTGACTAGCGGGGGGACCTACAATGAGCAGTTCTTC	CASSSPLTSGGTYNEQFF
-	-	TRBJ2-1	TRBV7-9	TGTGCCAGCAGCTTAGGGGCGGATACCTACAATGAGCAGTTCTTC	CASSLGADTYNEQFF
-	-	TRBJ1-2	TRBV27	TGTGCCAGCAGTTTGGGGACCATCGGGCCGGATGGCTACACCTTC	CASSLGTIGPDGYTF
-	medium-sized	TRBJ1-1	TRBV5-1	TGCGCCAGCAGTCCTACCATGGAGGCGCAGGGCACTGAAGCTTTCTTT	CASSPTMEAQGTEAFF
-	-	TRBJ2-1	TRBV14	TGTGCCAGCAGCCAGGGATACAATGAGCAGTTCTTC	CASSQGYNEQFF
-	-	TRBJ2-3	TRBV2	TGTGCCACCGAGCTGCCTAGCAATCCTCCAGATACGCAGTATTTT	CATELPSNPPDTQYF
TRBD2	-	TRBJ2-5	TRBV6-4	TGTGCCAGCAGTGAGTCTAGCGGGGAGGTCGAGACCCAGTACTTC	CASSESSGEVETQYF
-	-	TRBJ2-1	TRBV9	TGTGCCAGCAGCCAAGGCATTTACAATGAGCAGTTCTTC	CASSQGIYNEQFF
-	-	TRBJ2-7	TRBV6-5	TGTGCCAGCAGTTACTCGATCCTGGGGGTGGTCGACGAGCAGTACTTC	CASSYSILGVVDEQYF
TRBD2	-	TRBJ2-1	TRBV15	TGTGCCACCAGCAGATCCCCGCCTAGCGGGACCAATGAGCAGTTCTTC	CATSRSPPSGTNEQFF
TRBD1	-	TRBJ1-4	TRBV7-9	TGTGCCAGCACCAGACAGGGACCTAATGAAAAACTGTTTTTT	CASTRQGPNEKLFF
-	once	TRBJ2-7	TRBV19	TGTGCCAGTAGTATAGTACGGGGCCCCTTTTACGAGCAGTACTTC	CASSIVRGPFYEQYF
TRBD1	-	TRBJ1-1	TRBV4-2	TGTGCCAGCAGACAGGGACAGGGATCGGGCGAAGCTTTCTTT	CASRQGQGSGEAFF
-	-	TRBJ2-1	TRBV7-9	TGTGCCAGCAGTCACAATGAGCAGTTCTTC	CASSHNEQFF
-	-	TRBJ1-2	TRBV6-6	TGTGCCACTGACACCGGTCTATATGGCTACACCTTC	CATDTGLYGYTF
TRBD1	-	TRBJ1-2	TRBV2	TGTGCCAGCCAAGGACAGGGGCTTATCTATGGCTACACCTTC	CASQGQGLIYGYTF
-	-	TRBJ2-3	TRBV9	TGTGCCAGCAGCGAGCGTTCCACGGGACACCGCACAGATACGCAGTATTTT	CASSERSTGHRTDTQYF
-	-	TRBJ2-3	TRBV6-4	TGTGCCAGCAGTCCTAGTGGGAGCACAGATACGCAGTATTTT	CASSPSGSTDTQYF
TRBD1	once	TRBJ1-1	TRBV5-1	TGCGCCAGCAGCGACAGGGGACCTAACACTGAAGCTTTCTTT	CASSDRGPNTEAFF
TRBD1	-	TRBJ1-1	TRBV4-2	TGTGCCAGCAGCCAAGATTGGGGAGGGGACAGGGGGCGAATGGGCACTGAAGCTTTCTTT	CASSQDWGGDRGRMGTEAFF
TRBD1	-	TRBJ2-3	TRBV25-1	TGTGCCAGCAGGGACTCGGGGGACAGGGGTGTCGGAGATACGCAGTATTTT	CASRDSGDRGVGDTQYF
-	-	TRBJ1-1	TRBV5-1	TGCGCCAGCAGCTTTACAGGGACTGAAGCTTTCTTT	CASSFTGTEAFF
-	-	TRBJ2-3	TRBV9	TGTGCCAGCAGCCTAGGCAGCACAGATACGCAGTATTTT	CASSLGSTDTQYF
TRBD2	few	TRBJ2-1	TRBV27	TGTGCCACCATGGAGGTAGCGGGAGCCAATGAGCAGTTCTTC	CATMEVAGANEQFF
TRBD2	-	TRBJ2-1	TRBV5-5	TGTGCCAGCAGCCGACTAGCCTCCTACAATGAGCAGTTCTTC	CASSRLASYNEQFF